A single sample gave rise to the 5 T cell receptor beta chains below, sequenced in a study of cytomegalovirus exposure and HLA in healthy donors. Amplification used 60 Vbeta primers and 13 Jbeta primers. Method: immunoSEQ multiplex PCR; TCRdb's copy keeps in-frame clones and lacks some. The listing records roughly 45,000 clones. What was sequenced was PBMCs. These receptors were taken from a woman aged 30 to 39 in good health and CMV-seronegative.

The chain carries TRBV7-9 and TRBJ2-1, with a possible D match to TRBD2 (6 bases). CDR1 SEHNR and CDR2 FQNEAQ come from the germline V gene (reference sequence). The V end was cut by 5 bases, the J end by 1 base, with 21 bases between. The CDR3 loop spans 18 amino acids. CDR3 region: CASSPSTPSAGSYNEQFF. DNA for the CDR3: TGTGCCAGCAGCCCCTCCACCCCTAGCGCGGGATCCTACAATGAGCAGTTCTTC.

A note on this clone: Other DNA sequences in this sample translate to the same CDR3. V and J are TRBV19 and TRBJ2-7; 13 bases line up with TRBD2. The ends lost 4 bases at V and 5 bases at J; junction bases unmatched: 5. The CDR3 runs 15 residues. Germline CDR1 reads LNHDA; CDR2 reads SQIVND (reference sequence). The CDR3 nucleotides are TGTGCCAGTAGTAGGACTAGCGGGAGTCTGGACGAGCAGTACTTC. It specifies CASSRTSGSLDEQYF.

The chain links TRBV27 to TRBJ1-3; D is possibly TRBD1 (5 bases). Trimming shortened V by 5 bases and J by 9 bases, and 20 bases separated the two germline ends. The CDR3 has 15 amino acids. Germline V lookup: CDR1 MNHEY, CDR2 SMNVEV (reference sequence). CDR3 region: CASSRVGRANPTIYF. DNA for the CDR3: TGTGCCAGCAGTAGGGTAGGCAGGGCCAATCCCACCATATATTTT.

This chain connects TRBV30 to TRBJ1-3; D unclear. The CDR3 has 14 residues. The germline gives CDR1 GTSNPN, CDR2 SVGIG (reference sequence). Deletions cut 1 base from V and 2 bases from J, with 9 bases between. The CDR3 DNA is TGTGCCTGGAGTGCGACATCCCCTGGAAACACCATATATTTT. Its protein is CAWSATSPGNTIYF.

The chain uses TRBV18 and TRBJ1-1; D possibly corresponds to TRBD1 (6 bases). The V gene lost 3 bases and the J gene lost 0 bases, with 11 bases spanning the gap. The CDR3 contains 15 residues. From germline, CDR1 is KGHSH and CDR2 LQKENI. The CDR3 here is CASSPDRWMNTEAFF. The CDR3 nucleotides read TGTGCCAGCTCACCTGACAGGTGGATGAACACTGAAGCTTTCTTT.